This TCR beta chain emerged from a study of cytomegalovirus exposure and HLA in healthy donors. Study findings and constraints: Across all donors, roughly uniform sequencing depth was an assumption of the presence/absence analyses.

With V trimmed by 8 bases and J by 4 bases, 14 bases remained unmatched. Germline CDR1 is WSHSY and CDR2 is SAAADI. The CDR3 runs 16 residues. About this clone itself: The antigen remains unidentified.

The PCR employed 60 Vbeta primers together with 13 Jbeta primers. TCRdb's copy holds only in-frame clones and misses some; the assay was immunoSEQ multiplex PCR. This table holds around 200,000 clones, 75% to 85% found once. The V call is TRBV10-2, the J call TRBJ2-3, with 8 bases identical to TRBD2. Sequenced: PBMCs. This receptor was identified in a boy younger than 18 in good health and CMV-seronegative. The CDR3 sequence is CASGGGVRGGADTQYF. DNA of the CDR3: TGCGCCAGCGGGGGAGGCGTACGGGGGGGAGCAGATACGCAGTATTTT.